This TCR beta chain was obtained from a study of CD8+CD57+ T cells in acquired aplastic anemia. At the level of the study: On average, sorted CD4+ and CD8+ cells gave approximately 3.5 ug of DNA. The study's findings and limits: Patients and controls shared just under 30 CD8+ CDR3 sequences.

The CDR3 has 14 amino acids. The V end was cut by 5 bases, the J end by 7 bases, with 12 bases between. Per germline, CDR1 SNHLY and CDR2 FYNNEI. Profiles of TCR beta VDJ and CDR3 were generated from a genomic DNA template. One entry per CDR3 protein, called by TCRdb with MiXCR from the reads. The data show around 250,000 distinct CDR3 sequences, roughly 82% seen once. All patients picked for sequencing had shown, by flow cytometry, an expansion of CD8+CD57+ cells. Of note for this clonotype: Its antigen is undetermined.

This TCR was recovered from a human donor with aplastic anemia. Source material: sorted CD4+, CD8+, or CD8+CD57+ T cells (not recorded which) from PBMCs. This chain uses TRBV2 with TRBJ1-6; D might be TRBD1 (6 bases). CDR3: CASSPQGQNSPLHF. In DNA, the CDR3 is TGTGCCAGCAGTCCACAGGGCCAGAATTCACCCCTCCACTTT.